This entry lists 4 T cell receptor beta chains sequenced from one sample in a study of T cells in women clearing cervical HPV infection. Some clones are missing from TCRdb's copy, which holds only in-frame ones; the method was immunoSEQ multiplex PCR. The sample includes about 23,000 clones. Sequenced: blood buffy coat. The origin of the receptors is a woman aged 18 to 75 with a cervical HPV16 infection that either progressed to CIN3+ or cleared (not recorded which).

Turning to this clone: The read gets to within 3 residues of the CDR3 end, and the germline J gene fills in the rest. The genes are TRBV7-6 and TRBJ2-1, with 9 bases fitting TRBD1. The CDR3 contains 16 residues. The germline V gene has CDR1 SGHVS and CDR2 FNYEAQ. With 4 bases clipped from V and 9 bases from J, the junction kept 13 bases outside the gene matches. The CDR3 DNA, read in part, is TGTGCCAGCAGCTCGGGAATTCGGACAGGGGCGTCTGAG. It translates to CASSSGIRTGASE. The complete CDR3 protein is CASSSGIRTGASEQFF.

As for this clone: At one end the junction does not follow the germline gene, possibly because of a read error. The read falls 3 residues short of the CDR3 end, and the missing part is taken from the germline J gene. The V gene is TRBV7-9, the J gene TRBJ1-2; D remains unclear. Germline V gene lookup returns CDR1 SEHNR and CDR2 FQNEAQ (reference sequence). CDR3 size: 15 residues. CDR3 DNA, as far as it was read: TGTGCCAGCAACTTAGAATCAGGCAACACAGATACC. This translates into CASNLESGNTDT. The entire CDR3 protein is CASNLESGNTDTYTF.

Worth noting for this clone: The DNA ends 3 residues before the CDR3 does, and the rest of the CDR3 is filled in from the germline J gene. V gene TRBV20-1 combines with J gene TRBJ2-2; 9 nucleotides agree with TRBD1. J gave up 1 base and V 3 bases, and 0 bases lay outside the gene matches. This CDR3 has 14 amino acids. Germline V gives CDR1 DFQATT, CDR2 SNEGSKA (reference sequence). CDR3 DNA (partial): TGCAGTGCTAGGGACAGGGGGAACACCGGGGAG. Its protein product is CSARDRGNTGE. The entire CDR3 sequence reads CSARDRGNTGELFF.

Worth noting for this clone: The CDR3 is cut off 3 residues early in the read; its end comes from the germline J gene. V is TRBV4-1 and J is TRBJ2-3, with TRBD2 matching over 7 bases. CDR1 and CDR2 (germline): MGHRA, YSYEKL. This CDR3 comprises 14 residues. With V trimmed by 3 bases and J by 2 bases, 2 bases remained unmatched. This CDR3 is CASSHGGNTDTQYF. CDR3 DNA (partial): TGCGCCAGCAGCCACGGGGGGAACACAGATACG.